A selection of T cell receptor beta chains follows, all from one sample in a study of PD-L1 blockade in urothelial cancer. Repertoires were generated with immunoSEQ multiplex PCR, while TCRdb's copy carries only in-frame clones and drops some. The table lists around 53,000 clones, about 85% of them singletons, with under 2.5% in the top ten. Sequencing was performed on PBMCs, taken around atezolizumab (anti-PD-L1) treatment. These TCRs come from a man aged 50-59 years with urothelial cancer. Each CDR3 is given with its conserved first and last residue. A D gene is named only where the DNA matches it firmly. Clone size is shown for a subset of rows, as once, few, many or a class of expanded clone.

v_call	d_call	j_call	clone_size	cdr3_aa	cdr3_nt
TRBV27	TRBD1	TRBJ1-1	once	CASSQTGTGVTEAFF	TGTGCCAGCAGTCAAACCGGGACAGGGGTTACTGAAGCTTTCTTT
TRBV18	TRBD1	TRBJ1-5	.	CASSRTGFGQPQHF	TGTGCCAGCTCACGGACAGGGTTTGGTCAGCCCCAGCATTTT
TRBV4-2	.	TRBJ1-2	.	CASSRWGGEGYTF	TGTGCCAGCAGCCGATGGGGGGGGGAAGGCTACACCTTC
TRBV27	.	TRBJ2-3	.	CASSLRYTDTQYF	TGTGCCAGCAGTCTACGTTACACAGATACGCAGTATTTT
TRBV9	TRBD2	TRBJ2-5	.	CASSVEGRGGSETQYF	TGTGCCAGCAGCGTAGAAGGACGGGGGGGTTCAGAGACCCAGTACTTC
TRBV19	TRBD1	TRBJ1-1	.	CASKPLGQHTEAFF	TGTGCCAGTAAACCCTTGGGACAGCACACTGAAGCTTTCTTT
TRBV11-2	.	TRBJ1-1	.	CASSFFTVNTEAFF	TGTGCCAGCAGCTTTTTTACGGTGAACACTGAAGCTTTCTTT
TRBV5-1	.	TRBJ1-1	.	CASSLASLGTEAFF	TGCGCCAGCAGCTTGGCCTCGCTAGGTACTGAAGCTTTCTTT
TRBV2	.	TRBJ1-2	.	CASVGDRPAGYTF	TGTGCCAGCGTCGGTGACAGGCCCGCTGGCTACACCTTC
TRBV19	.	TRBJ1-5	few	CASSLNTGTRDQPQHF	TGTGCCAGTAGTCTCAATACAGGGACTAGGGATCAGCCCCAGCATTTT
TRBV27	.	TRBJ1-4	.	CASTPLGGGKLFF	TGTGCCAGCACCCCATTGGGGGGGGGAAAACTGTTTTTT
TRBV7-8	TRBD1	TRBJ2-3	.	CASSFTGGDTQYF	TGTGCCAGCAGCTTCACAGGGGGAGATACGCAGTATTTT
TRBV19	.	TRBJ1-4	once	CATNSGTRGEKLFF	TGTGCCACCAATTCCGGGACAAGGGGTGAAAAACTGTTTTTT
TRBV18	.	TRBJ2-3	.	CASSPLPLASDTQYF	TGTGCCAGCTCACCTCTACCCCTAGCATCCGATACGCAGTATTTT
TRBV6-5	.	TRBJ2-6	.	CASSPAGANVLTF	TGTGCCAGCAGCCCTGCTGGGGCCAACGTCCTGACTTTC
TRBV19	.	TRBJ1-1	.	CASSIVGGAGTEAFF	TGTGCCAGTAGTATAGTTGGAGGGGCCGGCACTGAAGCTTTCTTT
TRBV7-2	.	TRBJ1-3	.	CASSGRVRGSGNTIYF	TGTGCCAGCAGCGGACGCGTAAGGGGATCTGGAAACACCATATATTTT
TRBV27	.	TRBJ1-4	.	CASRSGRQFNEKLFF	TGTGCCAGCAGATCCGGAAGACAGTTTAATGAAAAACTGTTTTTT